This TCR beta chain emerged from a study of blood T cell repertoires in COVID-19. Study-wide context: The samples span acute and convalescent COVID-19 from the United States, Italy and Spain. From T cells, B-cell-depleted T cells, or PBMCs came the material, which was cDNA or gDNA.

The CDR3 sequence is 14 residues long. The V end was cut by 5 bases, the J end by 11 bases, with 17 bases between. CDR1 and CDR2 (germline): SGHNT, YYREEE (reference sequence). Original handling: By means of reference gene primer amplification, nucleated cell counts were estimated. Using immunoSEQ multiplex PCR, the repertoire was profiled, and TCRdb retains in-frame clones only, with some absent. V, J and clone size were drawn from that table, and D and trimming were deduced from the DNA. Of under 300,000 clones listed, around 82% are singletons. The V gene is TRBV5-4, the J gene TRBJ1-6, with D maybe TRBD1 (6 bases). The source is a woman older than 75 with active or convalescent COVID-19. Sequenced: peripheral blood. CDR3 protein: CASRVQGPRTPLHF. The CDR3 DNA is TGTGCCAGCAGGGTACAGGGCCCCAGGACACCCCTCCACTTT.